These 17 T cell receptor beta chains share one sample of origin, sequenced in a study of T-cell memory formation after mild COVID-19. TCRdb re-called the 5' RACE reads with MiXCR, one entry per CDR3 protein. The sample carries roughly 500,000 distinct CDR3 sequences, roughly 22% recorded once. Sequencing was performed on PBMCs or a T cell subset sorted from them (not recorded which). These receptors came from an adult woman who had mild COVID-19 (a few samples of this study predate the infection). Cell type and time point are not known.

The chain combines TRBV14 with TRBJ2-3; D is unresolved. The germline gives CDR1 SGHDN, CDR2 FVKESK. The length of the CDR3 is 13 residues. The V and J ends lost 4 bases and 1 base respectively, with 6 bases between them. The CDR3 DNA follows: TGTGCCAGCAGCCGGGTCCGCACAGATACGCAGTATTTT. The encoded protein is CASSRVRTDTQYF.

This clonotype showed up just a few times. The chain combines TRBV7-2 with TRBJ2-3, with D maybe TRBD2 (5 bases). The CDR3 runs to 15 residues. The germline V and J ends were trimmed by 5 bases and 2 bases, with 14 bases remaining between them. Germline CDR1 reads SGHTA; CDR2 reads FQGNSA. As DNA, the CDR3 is TGTGCCAGCAGCCCCATCGGACTGTTCACAGATACGCAGTATTTT. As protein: CASSPIGLFTDTQYF. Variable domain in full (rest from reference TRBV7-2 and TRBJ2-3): GAGVSQSPSNKVTEKGKDVELRCDPISGHTALYWYRQSLGQGLEFLIYFQGNSAPDKSGLPSDRFSAERTGGSVSTLTIQRTQQEDSAVYLCASSPIGLFTDTQYFGPGTRLTVL.

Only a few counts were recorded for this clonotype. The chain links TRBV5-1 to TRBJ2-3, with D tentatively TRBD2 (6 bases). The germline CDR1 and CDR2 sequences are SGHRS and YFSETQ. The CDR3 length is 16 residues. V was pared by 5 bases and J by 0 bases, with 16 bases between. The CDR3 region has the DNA TGCGCCAGCAGACAAGGGACTGACTTTAGCACAGATACGCAGTATTTT. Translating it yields CASRQGTDFSTDTQYF.

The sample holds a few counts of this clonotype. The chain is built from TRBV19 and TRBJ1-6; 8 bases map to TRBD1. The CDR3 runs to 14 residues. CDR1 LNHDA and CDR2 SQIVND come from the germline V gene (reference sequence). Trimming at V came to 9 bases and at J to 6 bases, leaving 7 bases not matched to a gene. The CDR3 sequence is CASGQGLSNSPLHF. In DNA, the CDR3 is TGTGCCAGCGGACAGGGATTATCTAATTCACCCCTCCACTTT.

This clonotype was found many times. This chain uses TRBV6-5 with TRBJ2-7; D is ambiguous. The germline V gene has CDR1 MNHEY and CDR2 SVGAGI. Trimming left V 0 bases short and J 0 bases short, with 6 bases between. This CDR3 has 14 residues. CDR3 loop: CASSYSRSSYEQYF. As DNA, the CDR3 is TGTGCCAGCAGTTACTCGCGCAGCTCCTACGAGCAGTACTTC.

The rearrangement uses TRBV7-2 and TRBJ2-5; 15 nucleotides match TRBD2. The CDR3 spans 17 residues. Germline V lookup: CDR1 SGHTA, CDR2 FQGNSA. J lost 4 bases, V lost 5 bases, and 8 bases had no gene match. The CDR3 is CASSTGLAGGRGETQYF. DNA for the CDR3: TGTGCCAGCAGCACCGGACTAGCGGGAGGGCGAGGAGAGACCCAGTACTTC.

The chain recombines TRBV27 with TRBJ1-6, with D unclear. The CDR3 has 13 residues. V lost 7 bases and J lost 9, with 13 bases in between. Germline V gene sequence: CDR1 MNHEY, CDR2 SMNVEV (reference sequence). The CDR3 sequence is CASKPVMGSPLHF. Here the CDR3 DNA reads TGTGCCAGCAAGCCAGTGATGGGTTCACCCCTCCACTTT.

The CDR3 sequence: CASSFYATYEQYF. The CDR3, as DNA: TGTGCCAGCAGCTTCTATGCGACCTACGAGCAGTACTTC. V usage is TRBV7-2 and J usage is TRBJ2-7; D uncertain. Germline CDR1 SGHTA, CDR2 FQGNSA. There are 13 residues in the CDR3. V lost 3 bases to trimming and J lost 2 bases, with 8 bases between them. Full variable domain (remainder filled in from reference TRBV7-2 and TRBJ2-7): GAGVSQSPSNKVTEKGKDVELRCDPISGHTALYWYRQSLGQGLEFLIYFQGNSAPDKSGLPSDRFSAERTGGSVSTLTIQRTQQEDSAVYLCASSFYATYEQYFGPGTRLTVT.

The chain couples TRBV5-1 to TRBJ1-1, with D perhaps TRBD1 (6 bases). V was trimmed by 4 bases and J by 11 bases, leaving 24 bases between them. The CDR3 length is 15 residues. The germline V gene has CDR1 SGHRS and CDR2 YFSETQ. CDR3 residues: CASSPRPGAPTGAFF. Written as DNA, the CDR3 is TGCGCCAGCAGCCCACGGCCGGGGGCGCCTACAGGTGCTTTCTTT.

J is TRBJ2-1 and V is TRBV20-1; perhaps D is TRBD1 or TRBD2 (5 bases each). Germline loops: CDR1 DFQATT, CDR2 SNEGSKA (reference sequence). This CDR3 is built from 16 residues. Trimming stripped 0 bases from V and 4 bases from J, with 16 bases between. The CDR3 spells CSAREPGRAIYNEQFF. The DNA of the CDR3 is TGCAGTGCTAGAGAGCCGGGGCGGGCGATTTACAATGAGCAGTTCTTC.

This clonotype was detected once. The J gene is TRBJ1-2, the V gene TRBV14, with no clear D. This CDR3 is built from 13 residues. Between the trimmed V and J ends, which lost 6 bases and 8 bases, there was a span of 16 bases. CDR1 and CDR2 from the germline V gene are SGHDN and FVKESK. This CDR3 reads CASSPTYLGGYTF. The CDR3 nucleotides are TGTGCCAGCAGTCCCACGTATTTAGGCGGCTACACCTTC.

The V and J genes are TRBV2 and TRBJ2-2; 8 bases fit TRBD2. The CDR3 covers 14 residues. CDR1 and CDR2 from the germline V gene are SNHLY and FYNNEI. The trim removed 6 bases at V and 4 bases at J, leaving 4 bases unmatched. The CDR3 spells CASRPGTSTGELFF. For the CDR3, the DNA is TGTGCCAGCAGGCCCGGGACTAGCACCGGGGAGCTGTTTTTT. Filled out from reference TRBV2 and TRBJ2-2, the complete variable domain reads EPEVTQTPSHQVTQMGQEVILRCVPISNHLYFYWYRQILGQKVEFLVSFYNNEISEKSEIFDDQFSVERPDGSNFTLKIRSTKLEDSAMYFCASRPGTSTGELFFGEGSRLTVL.

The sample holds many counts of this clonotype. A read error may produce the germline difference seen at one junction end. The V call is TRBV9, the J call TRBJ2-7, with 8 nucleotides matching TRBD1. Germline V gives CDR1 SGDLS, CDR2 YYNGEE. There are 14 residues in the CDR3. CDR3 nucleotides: TGTGCCAGCAGTGTAGGACAGGGAACCTACGAGCAGTACTTC. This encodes CASSVGQGTYEQYF.

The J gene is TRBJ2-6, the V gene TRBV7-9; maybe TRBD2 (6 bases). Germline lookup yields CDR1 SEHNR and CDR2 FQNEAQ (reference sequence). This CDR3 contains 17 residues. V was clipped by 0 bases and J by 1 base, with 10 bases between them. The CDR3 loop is CASSLAGGVSGANVLTF. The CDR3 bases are TGTGCCAGCAGCTTAGCCGGAGGGGTGTCTGGGGCCAACGTCCTGACTTTC.

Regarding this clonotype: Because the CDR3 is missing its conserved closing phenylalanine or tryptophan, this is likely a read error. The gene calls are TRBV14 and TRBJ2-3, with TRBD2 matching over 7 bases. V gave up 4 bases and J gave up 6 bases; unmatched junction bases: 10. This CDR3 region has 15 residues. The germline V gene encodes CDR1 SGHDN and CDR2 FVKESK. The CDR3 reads CASSPPSGHPDTQYS. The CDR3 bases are TGTGCCAGCAGCCCCCCTAGCGGCCACCCGGATACGCAGTATTCT.

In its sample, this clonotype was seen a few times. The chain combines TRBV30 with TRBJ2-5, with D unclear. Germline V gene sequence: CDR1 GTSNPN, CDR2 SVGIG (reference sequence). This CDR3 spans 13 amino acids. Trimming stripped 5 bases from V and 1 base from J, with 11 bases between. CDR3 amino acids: CAWQWTTQETQYF. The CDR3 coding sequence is TGTGCCTGGCAATGGACCACCCAAGAGACCCAGTACTTC.

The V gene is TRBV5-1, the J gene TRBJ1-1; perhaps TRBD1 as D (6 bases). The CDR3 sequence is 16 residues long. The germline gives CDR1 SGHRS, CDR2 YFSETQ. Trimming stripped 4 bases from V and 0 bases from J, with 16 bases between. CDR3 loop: CASSPITTGMNTEAFF. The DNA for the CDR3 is TGCGCCAGCAGCCCGATCACCACAGGGATGAACACTGAAGCTTTCTTT.